Below, one TCR beta chain is given with its context. Its target is not known. The record originates from a study of lymphopenia after photon versus proton radiotherapy. Study-wide results and limits: After the lymphocyte nadir, photon-treated repertoires showed oligoclonal expansion, especially of CD8+ Temra cells. Survival link was tested only in deceased patients; proton benefit remains a possibility. Relative stability marked proton patients; photon patients lost diversity and naive cells. Larger post-nadir TCR diversity loss correlated inversely with survival in deceased patients.

Data came from immunoSEQ multiplex PCR; TCRdb stores just in-frame clones and leaves some out. The sample includes more than 20,000 clones, around 86% of them seen just once. The CDR3 length is 17 residues. The germline V gene encodes CDR1 SGHVS and CDR2 FQNEAQ. The V segment lost 4 bases and the J segment 0 bases; nucleotides outside the gene matches: 8. This receptor was taken from a woman aged 50 to 65 with pancreatic cancer. This sample comprised peripheral blood, obtained from a patient treated with photon-based radiotherapy. The chain uses TRBV7-8 and TRBJ2-1, with TRBD2 identical over 8 bases. The CDR3 loop reads CASSSRLALDSYNEQFF. CDR3 bases: TGTGCCAGCAGCTCCCGACTAGCGCTTGACTCCTACAATGAGCAGTTCTTC.